This TCR beta chain was identified during a study of shared clonotypes between healthy human individuals. Study findings and constraints: Only blood was sampled, and tissue TCR repertoires likely differ from blood ones.

Of note for this clone: Its antigen is not identified.

The CDR3 totals 16 residues. CDR1 is MDHEN and CDR2 is SYDVKM in the germline V gene. Trimming took 4 bases from V and 0 from J; bases not matched to a gene: 8. Evenly divided among several immunoSEQ plates was the genomic DNA of each subset. TCRdb's table, derived via immunoSEQ multiplex PCR, lists solely in-frame clones and lacks some. The sample gives 2,100,000 or so clones, around 95% of which show up once; 0.13% is in the top ten. V gene TRBV28 combines with J gene TRBJ1-1; 7 bases map to TRBD1. The specimen sequenced was naive CD4+ T cells sorted from blood. Sample subset: CD45RA+ positively selected. The clonotype originates from a man younger than 35 in good health. CDR3 residues: CASSSSRGIMNTEAFF. The CDR3 DNA sequence: TGTGCCAGCAGTTCCTCCAGGGGGATCATGAACACTGAAGCTTTCTTT.